This T cell receptor (beta chain) is from a study of Graves' ophthalmopathy and Graves' hyperthyroidism. Across the study: The authors defined stable hyperthyroidism as no ophthalmopathy within 18 months of follow-up. Study observations and caveats: Classification of ophthalmopathy versus stable hyperthyroidism by a 13-signature model yielded around 90% sensitivity and just under 83% specificity.

Using RNA transcripts, the TCR beta CDR3 regions were amplified. HTBI-primed first-round RT-PCR preceded second-round multiplex PCR. TCRdb reprocessed the multiplex PCR reads with MiXCR, giving one entry per CDR3 protein. The table shows about 590,000 distinct CDR3 sequences, with less than 45% occurring only once. Only a few counts were recorded for this clonotype. Its antigen is not identified. The CDR3 is made up of 15 amino acids. V shed 7 bases and J shed 4 bases, with 19 bases lying between them. Germline CDR1 and CDR2: MNHEY and SVGAGI. This receptor was identified in an adult man with Graves' hyperthyroidism. Material for sequencing was peripheral blood or thyroid tissue (not recorded which). This chain uses TRBV6-5 with TRBJ2-5; possibly TRBD2 for D (6 bases). CDR3 sequence reads: CASTSGSGGRETQYF. The CDR3 DNA sequence: TGTGCCAGCACCTCAGGGTCAGGAGGGCGAGAGACCCAGTACTTC.